Following are 28 T cell receptor beta chains from one sample sequenced in a study of T cell changes during pregnancy in multiple sclerosis. Sequencing was performed with immunoSEQ multiplex PCR; in TCRdb, only in-frame clones are kept and a portion is missing. The sample has approximately 51,000 clones, roughly 90% seen once. This sample comprised CD4+ T cells from peripheral blood mononuclear cells, obtained after pregnancy. These receptors came from a female donor with multiple sclerosis, enrolled in a pregnancy study.

This sequence joins TRBV5-5 and TRBJ1-4, with a weak D call TRBD1 (5 bases). The CDR3 sequence is 15 residues long. The V end was cut by 0 bases, the J end by 7 bases, with 13 bases between. Germline V gene lookup returns CDR1 SGHKS and CDR2 YYEKEE (reference sequence). The CDR3 protein is CASSLASGIGEKLFF. The CDR3 DNA reads as TGTGCCAGCAGCTTGGCGTCAGGGATCGGTGAAAAACTGTTTTTT. Based on the CDR3 plus reference TRBV5-5 and TRBJ1-4, the full variable domain is DAGVTQSPTHLIKTRGQQVTLRCSPISGHKSVSWYQQVLGQGPQFIFQYYEKEERGRGNFPDRFSARQFPNYSSELNVNALLLGDSALYLCASSLASGIGEKLFFGSGTQLSVL.

This chain connects TRBV5-1 to TRBJ2-5; 8 positions match TRBD2. TRBJ2-7 matches the DNA end more closely, so the J call is doubtful. The CDR3 runs 15 residues. The germline V gene encodes CDR1 SGHRS and CDR2 YFSETQ. The CDR3 DNA follows: TGCGCCAGCAGCTCGGGAGGTAGCGGGAACTACGAGCAGTACTTC. This sequence encodes CASSSGGSGNYEQYF.

This clone was observed a handful of times. This chain uses TRBV30 with TRBJ1-5; 8 positions match TRBD1. The CDR3 covers 14 residues. Germline assignment: CDR1 GTSNPN and CDR2 SVGIG (reference sequence). V was pared by 0 bases and J by 6 bases, with 4 bases of the junction left unmatched. The CDR3 spells CAWSVLQGAQPQHF. The CDR3 region has the DNA TGTGCCTGGAGTGTATTGCAGGGGGCTCAGCCCCAGCATTTT.

The rearrangement links TRBV7-2 to TRBJ1-4; no firm D call. CDR1 is SGHTA and CDR2 is FQGNSA in the germline V gene. The CDR3 length is 17 residues. The V end was cut by 1 base, the J end by 0 bases, with 12 bases between. CDR3 DNA sequence: TGTGCCAGCAGCTTAGTCGGCAGCGTTTCAACTAATGAAAAACTGTTTTTT. This translates into CASSLVGSVSTNEKLFF.

The chain recombines TRBV4-3 with TRBJ2-2; 10 bases match TRBD2. From germline, CDR1 is LGHNA and CDR2 YSLEER. With V trimmed by 4 bases and J by 4 bases, 9 bases remained unmatched. The CDR3 extends over 17 amino acids. CDR3 loop: CASSPSGLAGVTGELFF. CDR3 in DNA: TGCGCCAGCAGCCCAAGTGGGCTAGCGGGAGTCACCGGGGAGCTGTTTTTT.

V gene TRBV10-3 combines with J gene TRBJ1-2, with 9 bases identical to TRBD1. Trimming at V came to 5 bases and at J to 7 bases, leaving 8 bases not matched to a gene. Germline CDR1 reads ENHRY; CDR2 reads SYGVKD. The length of the CDR3 is 14 residues. The CDR3 loop is CAISQKQGARGYTF. CDR3 DNA sequence: TGTGCCATCAGTCAAAAACAGGGGGCGCGTGGCTACACCTTC.

This chain uses TRBV10-1 with TRBJ2-7; tentatively, D is TRBD2 (6 bases). The CDR3 totals 13 residues. With 10 bases removed from V and 5 bases from J, the gap between germline ends came to 18 bases. Germline CDR1 is WNHNN and CDR2 is SYGVQD (reference sequence). The CDR3 region is CATRCGRSHEQYF. The CDR3 nucleotides read TGCGCCACCCGTTGTGGGAGGTCCCACGAGCAGTACTTC.

This chain joins TRBV6-5 and TRBJ2-3; 11 nucleotides match TRBD2. This CDR3 has 15 residues. V gave up 7 bases and J gave up 4 bases; unmatched junction bases: 7. Germline V gene lookup returns CDR1 MNHEY and CDR2 SVGAGI. The CDR3 sequence: CASKTTSGNSDTQYF. In DNA form, the CDR3 reads TGTGCCAGCAAAACGACTAGCGGGAACTCAGATACGCAGTATTTT.

The chain recombines TRBV11-3 with TRBJ2-3; D might be TRBD2 (5 bases). The germline V gene has CDR1 SGHNT and CDR2 YENEEA. V lost 3 bases, J lost 2 bases, and 12 bases lay in between. The CDR3 runs 15 residues. Written as DNA, the CDR3 is TGTGCCAGCAGCTTGAAACTAGGCAACACAGATACGCAGTATTTT. This gives the protein CASSLKLGNTDTQYF.

The chain has TRBV7-3 and TRBJ2-5; D gene unclear. CDR3 size: 15 residues. V was shortened by 5 bases and J by 5 bases, with 18 bases between the two germline ends. The germline CDR1 and CDR2 sequences are SGHTA and FQGTGA. CDR3 residues: CASSVNGGEMETQYF. The CDR3 nucleotides read TGTGCCAGCAGCGTAAATGGTGGAGAGATGGAGACCCAGTACTTC. Looking up the rest from reference TRBV7-3 and TRBJ2-5 gives the full variable domain: GAGVSQTPSNKVTEKGKYVELRCDPISGHTALYWYRQSLGQGPEFLIYFQGTGAADDSGLPNDRFFAVRPEGSVSTLKIQRTERGDSAVYLCASSVNGGEMETQYFGPGTRLLVL.

The chain recombines TRBV6-6 with TRBJ2-7; 8 positions match TRBD2. This CDR3 region has 15 residues. From germline, CDR1 is MNHNY and CDR2 SVGAGI (reference sequence). The J segment lost 0 bases and the V segment lost 7 bases, leaving 8 bases of the junction unmatched. As DNA, the CDR3 is TGTGCCAGCACCAAACTAGCGGCAAGCTCCTACGAGCAGTACTTC. It translates to CASTKLAASSYEQYF.

This clone was observed once. V gene TRBV2 combines with J gene TRBJ2-4; D is undetermined. V lost 8 bases and J lost 8, with 10 bases in between. Germline V CDR1 and CDR2: SNHLY, FYNNEI. The CDR3 totals 11 residues. The CDR3 spells CASALSDIQYF. CDR3 DNA: TGTGCCAGCGCCCTTTCGGACATTCAGTACTTC.

This chain joins TRBV2 and TRBJ2-5; TRBD2 matches at 7 bases. Germline loops: CDR1 SNHLY, CDR2 FYNNEI. This CDR3 region has 15 residues. The J segment lost 5 bases and the V segment lost 6 bases, leaving 12 bases of the junction unmatched. CDR3 in DNA: TGTGCCAGCAGGGGGCCTGCGGGAGTAAGGGAGACCCAGTACTTC. It yields the protein CASRGPAGVRETQYF.

V is TRBV15 and J is TRBJ2-5; no clear D gene. This CDR3 has 8 amino acids. Germline V CDR1 and CDR2: LNHNV, YYDKDF (reference sequence). The CDR3 reads CHRETQYF. In nucleotides, the CDR3 is TGTCACCGGGAGACCCAGTACTTC.

This chain connects TRBV18 to TRBJ2-7, with D unresolved. There are 16 residues in the CDR3. With 3 bases removed from V and 7 bases from J, the gap between germline ends came to 22 bases. Germline V gene data show CDR1 as KGHSH and CDR2 as LQKENI. In DNA form, the CDR3 reads TGTGCCAGCTCACCGGAAGGTTGGGCTGGTTTATGGGAGCAGTACTTC. It specifies CASSPEGWAGLWEQYF.

The chain carries TRBV10-1 and TRBJ1-1; tentatively, D is TRBD1 (6 bases). This CDR3 contains 19 residues. Germline V gene sequence: CDR1 WNHNN, CDR2 SYGVQD (reference sequence). The V end was cut by 0 bases, the J end by 1 base, with 21 bases between. CDR3 sequence: CASSESGRNRAPRNTEAFF. CDR3 in DNA: TGCGCCAGCAGTGAGTCGGGTCGAAACAGGGCGCCGCGGAACACTGAAGCTTTCTTT.

This chain connects TRBV2 to TRBJ1-4; D uncertain. The length of the CDR3 is 18 residues. Between the trimmed V and J ends, which lost 5 bases and 0 bases, there was a span of 19 bases. Germline V gene data show CDR1 as SNHLY and CDR2 as FYNNEI. The CDR3 bases are TGTGCCAGCAGTCCAATGGGGTCTGGGAGACCAACTAATGAAAAACTGTTTTTT. Translated: CASSPMGSGRPTNEKLFF.

The genes are TRBV6-4 and TRBJ2-2, with 7 positions matching TRBD1. The CDR3 length is 16 residues. After removal of 6 bases from V and 0 bases from J, the junction contained 7 bases not matched to a gene. Germline values: CDR1 MRHNA, CDR2 SNTAGT. The CDR3 spells CASSRQGRANTGELFF. For the CDR3, the DNA is TGTGCCAGCAGCCGACAGGGTCGTGCGAACACCGGGGAGCTGTTTTTT.

The chain joins TRBV7-3 to TRBJ2-1, with 7 bases that match TRBD1. The CDR3 spans 16 residues. Germline V gives CDR1 SGHTA, CDR2 FQGTGA. The ends lost 4 bases at V and 6 bases at J; junction bases unmatched: 12. This CDR3 reads CASSYLDRAAGNEQFF. The CDR3 DNA follows: TGTGCCAGCAGCTACCTCGACAGGGCAGCAGGCAATGAGCAGTTCTTC.

The gene calls are TRBV7-9 and TRBJ2-3, with 11 bases matching TRBD2. The CDR3 spans 19 residues. CDR1 and CDR2 from the germline V gene are SEHNR and FQNEAQ (reference sequence). V lost 4 bases to trimming and J lost 0 bases; unmatched junction nucleotides: 12. This CDR3 is CASSSFGTSGLTSTDTQYF. In nucleotides, the CDR3 is TGTGCCAGCAGCTCCTTCGGGACTAGCGGTTTGACTAGCACAGATACGCAGTATTTT. Full variable domain (missing parts from reference TRBV7-9 and TRBJ2-3): DTGVSQNPRHKITKRGQNVTFRCDPISEHNRLYWYRQTLGQGPEFLTYFQNEAQLEKSRLLSDRFSAERPKGSFSTLEIQRTEQGDSAMYLCASSSFGTSGLTSTDTQYFGPGTRLTVL.

This chain uses TRBV28 with TRBJ2-1; the match to TRBD2 covers 7 bases. The V and J ends lost 6 bases and 2 bases, in that order; junction bases with no gene match: 7. CDR1 is MDHEN and CDR2 is SYDVKM in the germline V gene. The CDR3 contains 15 residues. The CDR3 region is CASSTRLAAYNEQFF. The DNA for the CDR3 is TGTGCCAGCAGCACCCGACTAGCTGCCTACAATGAGCAGTTCTTC.

V usage is TRBV6-5 and J usage is TRBJ1-1; a possible D gene is TRBD1 (5 bases). The CDR3 spans 11 residues. Germline V gives CDR1 MNHEY, CDR2 SVGAGI. Between the trimmed V and J ends, which lost 8 bases and 10 bases, there was a span of 14 bases. For the CDR3, the DNA is TGTGCCAGCGGCCTGGGGCTAAGAGCTTTCTTT. This encodes CASGLGLRAFF.

The chain links TRBV5-4 to TRBJ2-5; TRBD1 matches 9 bases. The CDR3 runs 14 residues. V shed 1 base and J 5 bases; nucleotides not matched to a gene: 3. Germline lookup yields CDR1 SGHNT and CDR2 YYREEE (reference sequence). CDR3 sequence reads: CASSLTGGAETQYF. The CDR3 DNA is TGTGCCAGCAGCTTGACAGGGGGCGCGGAGACCCAGTACTTC.

A single count supports this clone. The rearrangement uses TRBV5-6 and TRBJ2-2; 10 positions agree with TRBD1. Per germline, CDR1 SGHDT and CDR2 YYEEEE. The J segment lost 4 bases and the V segment lost 4 bases, leaving 4 bases of the junction unmatched. The CDR3 covers 15 residues. CDR3 loop: CASSRDRGLTGELFF. DNA of the CDR3: TGTGCCAGCAGCCGAGACAGGGGGCTCACCGGGGAGCTGTTTTTT.

The gene calls are TRBV5-4 and TRBJ1-1, with TRBD1 identical over 10 bases. V was clipped by 5 bases and J by 11 bases; unmatched bases: 12. The CDR3 has 14 residues. Germline-derived CDR1 and CDR2 are SGHNT and YYREEE (reference sequence). CDR3 nucleotides: TGTGCCAGCAGTCACGGGGGGGACAGGGGTTTTGCTTTCTTT. This codes for CASSHGGDRGFAFF.

This chain joins TRBV21-1 and TRBJ2-2; the DNA was not used to check the table's D call, TRBD2. TRBV21-1 is a pseudogene locus. This CDR3 is 17 amino acids long. CDR3 DNA sequence: TGTGCCAGCAGCAAAGTGGCGCGGGAGGGGAGCACCGGGGAGCTGTTTTTT. It encodes CASSKVAREGSTGELFF.

The V call is TRBV7-2, the J call TRBJ1-3, with D possibly matching TRBD1 (5 bases). Deletions cut 5 bases from V and 2 bases from J, with 10 bases between. From germline, CDR1 is SGHTA and CDR2 FQGNSA. This CDR3 has 14 residues. CDR3 amino acids: CASSNGGTGNTIYF. The CDR3 region has the DNA TGTGCCAGCAGCAACGGGGGTACTGGAAACACCATATATTTT. Variable domain in full (rest from reference TRBV7-2 and TRBJ1-3): GAGVSQSPSNKVTEKGKDVELRCDPISGHTALYWYRQSLGQGLEFLIYFQGNSAPDKSGLPSDRFSAERTGGSVSTLTIQRTQQEDSAVYLCASSNGGTGNTIYFGEGSWLTVV.

The chain carries TRBV4-2 and TRBJ2-7; a weak D match, TRBD1 (6 bases). V lost 1 base, J lost 1 base, and 14 bases lay in between. The CDR3 totals 16 residues. CDR1 and CDR2 (germline): LGHNA, YNFKEQ. CDR3 sequence reads: CASSQGDTDRSYEQYF. The CDR3 DNA reads TGTGCCAGCAGCCAAGGGGACACGGATCGGTCCTACGAGCAGTACTTC.